These T cell receptor beta chains were read from a single sample in a study of blood T cell repertoires in COVID-19. Measured with immunoSEQ multiplex PCR; TCRdb has only the in-frame clones, and not every one. The repertoire holds approximately 74,000 clones, approximately 80% seen once, with approximately 5.1% in the top ten. The sequencing input was peripheral blood. Source of these receptors: a woman of 80 years or more with active or convalescent COVID-19. The CDR3 runs from the conserved cysteine through the conserved F or W. A D gene is named only where the DNA matches it firmly. The listing skips clone size in some rows; elsewhere it reads once, few, many or a size class.

TRBJ1-2 | TRBV10-3 | NA | NA | TGTGCCATCAGACAGGCCCCAACCTCGTCCTATGGCTACACCTTC | CAIRQAPTSSYGYTF
TRBJ2-1 | TRBV10-1 | NA | NA | TGCGCCAGCAGTGAAGGTGCGAGCGATGAGCAGTTCTTC | CASSEGASDEQFF
TRBJ2-5 | TRBV4-3 | NA | NA | TGCGCCAGCAGCCAATCCTGGGGGGGCGATGAGACCCAGTACTTC | CASSQSWGGDETQYF
TRBJ2-1 | TRBV11-2 | NA | NA | TGTGCCAGCAGCTCGGGTTCTTGGAGCAATGAGCAGTTCTTC | CASSSGSWSNEQFF
TRBJ1-3 | TRBV27 | NA | many | TGTGCCAGCAGTTTTATGGGGGCCTCTGGAAACACCATATATTTT | CASSFMGASGNTIYF
TRBJ1-1 | TRBV9 | NA | NA | TGTGCCAGCAGCGTAGTCGGCGGAGGAGCGGTGGGGTCGAACACTGAAGCTTTCTTT | CASSVVGGGAVGSNTEAFF
TRBJ1-5 | TRBV27 | NA | NA | TGTGCCAGCAGTTTGGGGCCTTTTAGGGGCAATCAGCCCCAGCATTTT | CASSLGPFRGNQPQHF
TRBJ1-5 | TRBV9 | NA | NA | TGTGCCAGCAGCGTAGATGCGGCTGGTTTTCAGCCCCAGCATTTT | CASSVDAAGFQPQHF
TRBJ2-2 | TRBV3-1/TRBV3-2 | NA | NA | TGTGCCAGCAGCTCCTACGGCCCCGCGGGCGGGGAGCTGTTTTTT | CASSSYGPAGGELFF
TRBJ2-7 | TRBV6-6 | NA | NA | TGTGCCAGCAGTTCATCTAGCGAGCAGTACTTC | CASSSSSEQYF
TRBJ2-3 | TRBV15 | TRBD2 | NA | TGTGCCACCAGCAGAGATCCCGCTAGCGGTTTAGATACGCAGTATTTT | CATSRDPASGLDTQYF
TRBJ2-1 | TRBV19 | TRBD2 | NA | TGTGCCAGTAGTAATGGTCGGAGCGGGAAAAATGAGCAGTTCTTC | CASSNGRSGKNEQFF
TRBJ1-5 | TRBV27 | TRBD1 | few | TGTGCCAGCAGTTTAGGACAGGTCAATCAGCCCCAGCATTTT | CASSLGQVNQPQHF
TRBJ2-7 | TRBV5-1 | TRBD1 | few | TGCGCCAGCAGCTACGGACAGGGAACCGGCGAGCAGTACTTC | CASSYGQGTGEQYF
TRBJ2-1 | TRBV15 | TRBD2 | NA | TGTGCCACCAGCAGATCGACTAGCCTCCTCCTACACTACAATGAGCAGTTCTTC | CATSRSTSLLLHYNEQFF
TRBJ2-3 | TRBV7-6 | NA | NA | TGTGCCAGCAGCACCTTCCACGGGAAAAGCACAGATACGCAGTATTTT | CASSTFHGKSTDTQYF
TRBJ1-1 | TRBV4-1 | NA | NA | TGCGCCAGCAGCCGTACTCAGGGATCGAACACTGAAGCTTTCTTT | CASSRTQGSNTEAFF
TRBJ1-6 | TRBV9 | NA | once | TGTGCCAGCAGCGGCATAGCTACTAATTCACCCCTCCACTTT | CASSGIATNSPLHF
TRBJ1-6 | TRBV4-3 | NA | NA | TGCGCCAGCAGCCTGATCGGAGGGAAGGATTCACCCCTCCACTTT | CASSLIGGKDSPLHF
TRBJ1-6 | TRBV6-2/TRBV6-3 | TRBD1 | NA | TGTGCCAGCAGTGAGCCCCCGGGACAGCGATATTCACCCCTCCACTTT | CASSEPPGQRYSPLHF
TRBJ1-3 | TRBV19 | NA | once | TGTGCCAGTAGTGTTACAGGGAGCTCTGGAAACACCATATATTTT | CASSVTGSSGNTIYF
TRBJ1-4 | TRBV27 | NA | NA | TGTGCCAGCAGTTTATCCTTCGTCCAAACAGGGCTCGGAAATGAAAAACTGTTTTTT | CASSLSFVQTGLGNEKLFF
TRBJ1-1 | TRBV27 | NA | NA | TGTGCCAGCAGTTTTTCCGTGAACACTGAAGCTTTCTTT | CASSFSVNTEAFF
TRBJ2-5 | TRBV4-1 | TRBD1 | few | TGCGCCAGCAGCCAAGTAGGGACAGGGGCGGAGACCCAGTACTTC | CASSQVGTGAETQYF
TRBJ1-2 | TRBV27 | TRBD1 | NA | TGTGCCAGCAGTCACAGACAGGGGGCGACCTATGGCTACACCTTC | CASSHRQGATYGYTF
TRBJ1-2 | TRBV19 | NA | once | TGTGCCAGTAGTGACAGGATTCCGCTCCAAGTCTATGGCTACACCTTC | CASSDRIPLQVYGYTF
TRBJ1-1 | TRBV5-1 | NA | NA | TGCGCCAGCAGCTTGGATAGACTTACGAACACTGAAGCTTTCTTT | CASSLDRLTNTEAFF
TRBJ2-2 | TRBV7-6 | NA | NA | TGTGCCAGCAGCTTAGTAATACAGACCGGGGAGCTGTTTTTT | CASSLVIQTGELFF
TRBJ2-1 | TRBV18 | NA | NA | TGTGCCAGCTCACCGTTTCAGGGTCGGGGGTACAATGAGCAGTTCTTC | CASSPFQGRGYNEQFF
TRBJ1-5 | TRBV19 | TRBD1 | NA | TGTGCCAGTAGTATAGGGCGGGACAGGGATGATCAGCCCCAGCATTTT | CASSIGRDRDDQPQHF
TRBJ2-7 | TRBV28 | TRBD1 | once | TGTGCCAGCAGTTCCGGACAGGACCCTTACGAGCAGTACTTC | CASSSGQDPYEQYF
TRBJ1-2 | TRBV29-1 | NA | NA | TGCAGCGCAACAACAGGAACCGCTAACTATGGCTACACCTTC | CSATTGTANYGYTF